The source of this T cell receptor (beta chain) is a study of shared clonotypes between healthy human individuals. As for the study in general: Donors were a couple of women and a few men aged 18 to 49. Study-level results: It was observed that roughly 5.5% of naive CD4 clonotypes were shared across several donors.

With regard to this clone: The antigen remains undetermined.

The data were produced by immunoSEQ multiplex PCR, yet TCRdb's version contains in-frame clones alone and is incomplete. The top ten clones hold 1% to 1.5% of a sample with about 1,500,000 clones, about 96% of them seen once. This CDR3 region has 14 residues. V was shortened by 7 bases and J by 6 bases, with 17 bases between the two germline ends. From germline, CDR1 is LNHDA and CDR2 SQIVND (reference sequence). The sample was naive CD4+ T cells sorted from blood. Sample subset: CD45RA+ positively selected. The chain employs TRBV19 and TRBJ2-3; D possibly corresponds to TRBD1 (6 bases). This TCR came from a man aged 25-40 years in good health. The CDR3 protein is CASIGHRAWDTQYF. The CDR3 DNA reads as TGTGCCAGTATTGGTCACAGGGCATGGGATACGCAGTATTTT.